This T cell receptor (beta chain) was sequenced for a study of blood T cell repertoires in COVID-19. Study summary: T cells, B-cell-depleted T cells, or PBMCs supplied cDNA or gDNA.

Some clones are missing from TCRdb's copy, which holds only in-frame ones; the method was immunoSEQ multiplex PCR. The top ten hold 6.2% of the sample, which has roughly 180,000 clones, approximately 85% seen once. This CDR3 has 14 amino acids. Germline CDR1 reads KGHSH; CDR2 reads LQKENI. Trimming stripped 5 bases from V and 4 bases from J, with 12 bases between. Only one count was recorded for this clone. The specimen sequenced was PBMCs or T cells enriched from blood (not recorded which). The TCR originated in a man aged 35 to 55 who had recovered from COVID-19. The chain recombines TRBV18 with TRBJ1-5; a weak D match, TRBD1 (5 bases). The CDR3 sequence is CASSTGLQNQPQHF. The CDR3 nucleotides are TGTGCCAGCTCAACGGGACTTCAAAATCAGCCCCAGCATTTT.